This TCR beta chain comes out of a study of blood T cell repertoires in COVID-19. Overall study context: Collection of acute and convalescent COVID-19 samples took place in the United States, Italy and Spain. T cells, B-cell-depleted T cells, or PBMCs provided the cDNA or gDNA that served as material.

The data were produced by immunoSEQ multiplex PCR, yet TCRdb's version contains in-frame clones alone and is incomplete. Among about 310,000 clones listed, about 85% were seen once. CDR3 length: 15 amino acids. The trim removed 5 bases at V and 7 bases at J, leaving 12 bases unmatched. The germline V gene has CDR1 GTSNPN and CDR2 SVGIG (reference sequence). The rearrangement links TRBV30 to TRBJ2-1; 9 bases fit TRBD2. The TCR originated in a woman aged 25 to 39 who had been exposed to COVID-19. Sequenced material: PBMCs or T cells enriched from blood (not recorded which). The CDR3, as DNA: TGTGCCTGGGTCCCCCCTGCGGGAGGGCGGAATGAGCAGTTCTTC. It yields the protein CAWVPPAGGRNEQFF.